This TCR beta chain was profiled in a study of Ad26.COV2.S vaccination and SARS-CoV-2 variants. Study context: Intramuscularly, Ad26.COV2.S was given either once or twice, 56 days apart.

The study's findings and limits: Considerable breadth of spike-specific CD8+ and CD4+ T cell responses has reportedly been documented following vaccination.

Germline CDR1 reads SNHLY; CDR2 reads FYNNEI. CDR3 length equals 12 residues. Trimming removed 7 bases at V and 7 bases at J, with 11 bases between. Details on this clone: The antigen is not known.

Treatment defined: around 19 received Ad26.COV2.S at low or high dose, single or two shots; 5 received placebo; per-sample allocation not given. Samples analyzed were those drawn on day 63 after the first vaccine or placebo injection. Spike of the Wuhan-strain SARS-CoV-2 was expressed by an Ad26 vector, which formed the vaccine. Some clones are missing from TCRdb's copy, which holds only in-frame ones; the method was immunoSEQ multiplex PCR. The table lists 350,000 to 500,000 clones, 75% to 90% of them singletons. The TCR comes from a person between 18 and 59 years old who received the Ad26.COV2.S COVID-19 vaccine or a placebo. V usage is TRBV2 and J usage is TRBJ1-5, with unresolved D. The sequenced sample was peripheral blood, obtained in a trial of Ad26.COV2.S vaccine versus placebo. The CDR3 DNA sequence: TGTGCCAGCAAACCAGAGGGACAGCCCCAGCATTTT. Protein: CASKPEGQPQHF.